One and the same sample provided the 5 T cell receptor beta chains below, sequenced in a study of cytomegalovirus exposure and HLA in healthy donors. The PCR used 60 Vbeta and 13 Jbeta primers. Using immunoSEQ multiplex PCR, the repertoire was profiled, and TCRdb retains in-frame clones only, with some absent. Of 95,000 to 150,000 clones in the sample, about four fifths were seen once. The specimen sequenced was PBMCs. The receptors were sampled from a woman in her fifties or sixties in good health and CMV-seropositive.

This clone was detected once. V and J are TRBV21-1 and TRBJ1-6; TRBD1, the table's D call, was not compared with the DNA. TRBV21-1 represents a pseudogene. The CDR3 contains 16 residues. This chain's CDR3 is CASSKVSGYYNSPLHF. CDR3 coding DNA: TGTGCCAGCAGCAAAGTTTCAGGGTACTATAATTCACCCCTCCACTTT.

CDR3 nucleotide sequence: TGTGCCAGCGGTCGAGCGGCCTTCTATGGCTACACCTTC. Translated: CASGRAAFYGYTF. The gene calls are TRBV6-6 and TRBJ1-2; D uncertain. The germline CDR1 and CDR2 sequences are MNHNY and SVGAGI (reference sequence). The length of the CDR3 is 13 residues. Between the trimmed V and J ends, which lost 8 bases and 4 bases, there was a span of 14 bases.

The rearrangement joins TRBV29-1 to TRBJ1-1, with no clear D. This CDR3 comprises 14 residues. Germline assignment: CDR1 SQVTM and CDR2 ANQGSEA. V lost 1 base to trimming and J lost 5 bases, with 14 bases between them. CDR3 in amino acids: CSVEGGQRVTEAFF. In DNA, the CDR3 is TGCAGCGTTGAAGGCGGCCAGCGGGTGACTGAAGCTTTCTTT.

The chain combines TRBV5-6 with TRBJ2-7; 9 bases match TRBD1. CDR1 is SGHDT, CDR2 YYEEEE, per germline. This CDR3 contains 14 residues. The V and J ends lost 5 bases and 4 bases, in that order; junction bases with no gene match: 7. The CDR3 DNA sequence: TGTGCCAGCAGTTCCCCGGGACAGGGATACGAGCAGTACTTC. Amino acids: CASSSPGQGYEQYF.

Of note for this clone: An end of the junction does not agree with germline; a read error may underlie this. This sequence joins TRBV9 and TRBJ1-6, with TRBD1 matching 8 bases. This CDR3 has 16 residues. Germline V gene sequence: CDR1 SGDLS, CDR2 YYNGEE. The CDR3 spells CASSTQTGASNSPLNF. The CDR3 DNA follows: TGTGCCAGCAGCACGCAGACAGGGGCCAGTAATTCACCCCTCAACTTT.